This T cell receptor (beta chain) was sequenced for a study of T cells in localized non-small cell lung cancer. There are 19 residues in the CDR3. V lost 0 bases and J lost 2, with 20 bases in between. Per germline, CDR1 SGDLS and CDR2 YYNGEE. Study findings and constraints: Longer overall survival was linked to higher blood T cell density.

TCRdb keeps only in-frame clones here, not all; method: immunoSEQ multiplex PCR. This sample has roughly 84,000 clones, with more than 70% found just once. About this clone itself: The antigen is unknown.

This TCR came from a woman aged 35 to 69 with stage I squamous cell lung carcinoma. Here the sequenced sample was peripheral blood, taken before any cancer treatment. V usage is TRBV9 and J usage is TRBJ2-2; a weak D match, TRBD1 (5 bases). The CDR3 reads CASSVGLGRIRPNTGELFF. In DNA form, the CDR3 reads TGTGCCAGCAGCGTAGGTCTGGGGCGGATAAGACCTAACACCGGGGAGCTGTTTTTT. Looking up the rest from reference TRBV9 and TRBJ2-2 gives the full variable domain: DSGVTQTPKHLITATGQRVTLRCSPRSGDLSVYWYQQSLDQGLQFLIQYYNGEERAKGNILERFSAQQFPDLHSELNLSSLELGDSALYFCASSVGLGRIRPNTGELFFGEGSRLTVL.